This T cell receptor beta chain was found in a study of cytomegalovirus exposure and HLA in healthy donors. The study, taken as a whole, reports: DRB1 showed the most TCR associations and HLA-C the fewest in a later analysis, as rates varied by HLA locus. When presence/absence was analysed, sequencing depth was taken to be roughly uniform across donors. Generally TCR sequences proved uncommon, though certain public TCRs appeared in numerous donors.

The J segment lost 6 bases and the V segment lost 3 bases, leaving 7 bases of the junction unmatched. Looked up from germline, CDR1 is MNHEY and CDR2 is SMNVEV (reference sequence). This CDR3 has 15 residues. Notes on this clone: No antigen is known for it.

Primers included in the PCR were 60 Vbeta and 13 Jbeta primers. Some clones are missing from TCRdb's copy, which holds only in-frame ones; the method was immunoSEQ multiplex PCR. This table has 50,000 to 55,000 clones, about 50% appearing once. The TCR comes from a human donor in good health. The chain carries TRBV27 and TRBJ2-3; TRBD2 agrees at 9 bases. The sequencing input was PBMCs. The CDR3 here is CASSFLAGGIDTQYF. The CDR3, as DNA: TGTGCCAGCAGTTTTCTCGCGGGGGGGATTGATACGCAGTATTTT.